The rows below give T cell receptor beta chains drawn from one sample of a study of blood T cell repertoires in COVID-19. Data came from immunoSEQ multiplex PCR; TCRdb stores just in-frame clones and leaves some out. This table has 20,000 to 25,000 clones, 60% to 85% appearing once. Sequenced: peripheral blood. Receptors originate from a man aged 60-69 years with active COVID-19. Both conserved end residues are part of each CDR3. Clone size, where shown, is once, few, many, or a class for clones that have expanded.

abundance	v_gene	CDR3aa
-	TRBV2	CAIPDTNYEQYF
-	TRBV19	CASSVQGIQNTEAFF
medium-sized	TRBV27	CASSFTVASNEQFF
medium-sized	TRBV19	CASSIVRGRPGELFF
-	TRBV15	CATSRARLAGGFDEQFF
-	TRBV19	CASSISGASQETQYF
-	TRBV7-2	CASSLGGQLNYGYTF
-	TRBV6-6	CASSVGTGNYGYTF
-	TRBV7-9	CASSSGLAETDTQYF
-	TRBV7-6	CASSRGGWGGRQETQYF
-	TRBV5-1	CASSADNRGAEAFF
-	TRBV30	CAWRDRADSPLHF
-	TRBV25-1	CASSEYLGRGVSSYEQYF
-	TRBV5-4	CASSLETVETQYF
-	TRBV27	CASSARDSSYEQYF
-	TRBV11-3	CASSLVSRAGTRRGNEQFF
-	TRBV9	CASSVYGGDTDTQYF
-	TRBV7-2	CASSFGSGNTEAFF
-	TRBV10-1	CASSESSGNLRTEAFF
-	TRBV4-3	CASSQGGTGAFYGYTF
few	TRBV27	CASRLGTTSYEQYF
large	TRBV2	CASSEAQARF
-	TRBV10-1	CASSGYGTTLTDTQYF
few	TRBV19	CASKTSGSVYNEQFF
many	TRBV5-4	CASSLSRTGQADNEQFF
-	TRBV3-1/TRBV3-2	CASSQAAGVYEQYF
-	TRBV6-5	CASRQPGTDSQEQYF
-	TRBV9	CASSEGVRNEQFF
-	TRBV4-3	CASSQDLGTDPIYGYTF
-	TRBV30	CACPREIRNTGELFF
-	TRBV13	CASSLPTGGSDEQYF
-	TRBV6-1	CASSGSVGQSSGNTIYF
-	TRBV20-1	CSASAYNEQFF
once	TRBV6-5	CASGGGRAVYGYTF
-	TRBV7-9	CASSFMRAGGNYGYTF
-	TRBV5-6	CASSHTTGGDTGELFF
-	TRBV5-1	CASSLVGGVHNEQFF
-	TRBV30	CAWSPPRDYQETQYF
-	TRBV28	CASSPPPAGDSPLHF
-	TRBV10-1	CASSESGSLYEQYF
-	TRBV27	CATRDDGGSYEQYF
-	TRBV30	CAWDEEGFGNTIYF
-	TRBV5-1	CASSLQRERADTQYF
-	TRBV7-2	CASTPTGLAGDEQYF
-	TRBV19	CASSILAGGPGAGELFF
-	TRBV11-3	CASSLGRTSGYEQYF
-	TRBV6-5	CATRRGEQYF
-	TRBV9	CASSPAGTSTDTQYF
-	TRBV27	CASRSNRAGGNQPQHF
-	TRBV19	CASSIDSGAYEQYF
-	TRBV5-4	CASSLDAGGYEQYF
few	TRBV29-1	CSATGTGLDEQYF
-	TRBV19	CATDTVGGKLFF
-	TRBV5-4	CASSKGGEAFF
-	TRBV5-8	CASSRKGTGGPYEQYF